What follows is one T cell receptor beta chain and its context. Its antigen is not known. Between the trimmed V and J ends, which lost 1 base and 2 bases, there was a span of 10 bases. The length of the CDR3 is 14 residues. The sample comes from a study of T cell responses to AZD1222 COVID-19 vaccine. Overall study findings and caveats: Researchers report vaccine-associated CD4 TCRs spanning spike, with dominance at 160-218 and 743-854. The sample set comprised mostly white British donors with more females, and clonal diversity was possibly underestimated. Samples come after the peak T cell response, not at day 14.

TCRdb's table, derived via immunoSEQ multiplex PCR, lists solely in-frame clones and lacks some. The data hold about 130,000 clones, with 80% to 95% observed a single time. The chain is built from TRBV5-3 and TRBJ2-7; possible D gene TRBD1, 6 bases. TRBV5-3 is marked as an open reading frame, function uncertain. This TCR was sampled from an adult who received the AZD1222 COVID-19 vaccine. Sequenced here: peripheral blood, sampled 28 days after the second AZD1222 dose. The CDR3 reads CARSLSRGAYEQYF. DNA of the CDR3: TGTGCCAGAAGCTTGAGCAGGGGCGCCTACGAGCAGTACTTC.